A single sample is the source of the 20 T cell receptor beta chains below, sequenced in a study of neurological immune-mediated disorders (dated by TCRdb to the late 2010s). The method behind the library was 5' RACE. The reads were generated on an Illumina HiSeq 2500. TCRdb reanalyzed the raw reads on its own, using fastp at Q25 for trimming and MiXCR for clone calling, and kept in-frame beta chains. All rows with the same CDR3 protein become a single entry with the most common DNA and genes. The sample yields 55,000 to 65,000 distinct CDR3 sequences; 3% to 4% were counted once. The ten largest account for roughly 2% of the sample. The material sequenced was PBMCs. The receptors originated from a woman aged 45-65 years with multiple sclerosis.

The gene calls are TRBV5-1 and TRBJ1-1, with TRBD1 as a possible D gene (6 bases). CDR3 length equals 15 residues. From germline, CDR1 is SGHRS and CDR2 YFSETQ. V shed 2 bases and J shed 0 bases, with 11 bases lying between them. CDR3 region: CASSFDRTLNTEAFF. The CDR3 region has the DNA TGCGCCAGCAGCTTCGACAGGACCTTGAACACTGAAGCTTTCTTT.

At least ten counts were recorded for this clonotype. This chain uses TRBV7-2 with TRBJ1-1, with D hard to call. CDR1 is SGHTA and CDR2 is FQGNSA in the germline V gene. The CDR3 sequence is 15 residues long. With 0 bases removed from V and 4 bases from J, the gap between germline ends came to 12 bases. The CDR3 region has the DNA TGTGCCAGCAGCTTAGCTACGGGGTGGGCCACTGAAGCTTTCTTT. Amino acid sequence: CASSLATGWATEAFF.

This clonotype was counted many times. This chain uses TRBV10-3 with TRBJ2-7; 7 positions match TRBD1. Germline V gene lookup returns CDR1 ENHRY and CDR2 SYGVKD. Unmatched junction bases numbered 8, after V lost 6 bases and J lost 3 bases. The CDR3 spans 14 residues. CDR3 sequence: CAIREQGIVYEQYF. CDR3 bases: TGTGCCATCAGGGAACAGGGGATAGTCTACGAGCAGTACTTC.

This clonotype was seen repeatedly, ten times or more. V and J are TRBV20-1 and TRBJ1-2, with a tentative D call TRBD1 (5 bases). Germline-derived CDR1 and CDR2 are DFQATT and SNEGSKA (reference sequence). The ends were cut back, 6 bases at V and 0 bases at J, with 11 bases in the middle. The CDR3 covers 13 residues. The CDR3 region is CSARAAANYGYTF. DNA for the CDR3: TGCAGTGCCAGGGCGGCGGCTAACTATGGCTACACCTTC.

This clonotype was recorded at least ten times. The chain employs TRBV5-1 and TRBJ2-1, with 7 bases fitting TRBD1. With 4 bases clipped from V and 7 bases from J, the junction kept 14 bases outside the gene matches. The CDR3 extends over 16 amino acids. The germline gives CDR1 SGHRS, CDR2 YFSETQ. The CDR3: CASSKETGQFGNEQFF. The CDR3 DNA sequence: TGCGCCAGCAGCAAGGAAACGGGACAGTTTGGGAATGAGCAGTTCTTC.

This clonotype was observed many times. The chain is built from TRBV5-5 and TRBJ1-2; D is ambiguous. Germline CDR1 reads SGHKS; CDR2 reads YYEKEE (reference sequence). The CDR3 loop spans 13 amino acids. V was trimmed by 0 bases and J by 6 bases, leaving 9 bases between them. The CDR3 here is CASSLGSGNGYTF. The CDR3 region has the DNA TGTGCCAGCAGCTTGGGCAGCGGTAATGGCTACACCTTC.

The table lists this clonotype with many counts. The CDR3 nucleotides are TGTGCCAGCAGCCAAGGCCCCCAAGAAGCTTTCTTT. Amino acid sequence: CASSQGPQEAFF. The rearrangement joins TRBV14 to TRBJ1-1; D remains unclear. Germline loops: CDR1 SGHDN, CDR2 FVKESK. The CDR3 contains 12 residues. Between the trimmed V and J ends, which lost 1 base and 8 bases, there was a span of 8 bases.

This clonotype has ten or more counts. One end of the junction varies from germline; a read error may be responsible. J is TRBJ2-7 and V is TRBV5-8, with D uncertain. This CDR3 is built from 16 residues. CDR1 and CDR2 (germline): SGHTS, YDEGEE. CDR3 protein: CASSGARSPSSSEQYF. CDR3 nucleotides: TGTGCCAGCAGCGGTGCCCGGAGTCCCTCTTCCTCCGAGCAGTACTTC.

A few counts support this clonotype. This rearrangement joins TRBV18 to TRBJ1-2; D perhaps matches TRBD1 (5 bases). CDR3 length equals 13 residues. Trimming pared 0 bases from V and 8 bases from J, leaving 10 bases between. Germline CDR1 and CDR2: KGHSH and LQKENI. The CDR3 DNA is TGTGCCAGCTCACCACCGGGGGTGGACGGCTACACCTTC. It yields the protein CASSPPGVDGYTF.

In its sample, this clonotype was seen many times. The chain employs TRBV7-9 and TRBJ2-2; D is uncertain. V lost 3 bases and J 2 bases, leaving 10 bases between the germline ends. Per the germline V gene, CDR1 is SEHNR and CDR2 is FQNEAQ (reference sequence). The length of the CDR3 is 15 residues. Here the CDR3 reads CASSLGSPNTGELFF. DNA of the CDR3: TGTGCCAGCAGCTTGGGCAGCCCCAACACCGGGGAGCTGTTTTTT.

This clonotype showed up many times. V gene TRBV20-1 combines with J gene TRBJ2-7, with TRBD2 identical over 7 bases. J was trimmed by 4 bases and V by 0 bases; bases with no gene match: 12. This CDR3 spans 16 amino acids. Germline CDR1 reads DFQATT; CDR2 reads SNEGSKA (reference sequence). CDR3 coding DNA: TGCAGTGCTAGAGATGATCGGGAGGTTATTCGGTACGAGCAGTACTTC. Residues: CSARDDREVIRYEQYF.

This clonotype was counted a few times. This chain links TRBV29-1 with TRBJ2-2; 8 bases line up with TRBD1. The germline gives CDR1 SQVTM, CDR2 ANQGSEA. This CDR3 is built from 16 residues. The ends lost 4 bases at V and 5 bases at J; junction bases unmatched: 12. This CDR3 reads CSVARDRLTRTGELFF. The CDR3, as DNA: TGCAGCGTTGCCCGGGACAGGCTAACCCGAACCGGGGAGCTGTTTTTT.

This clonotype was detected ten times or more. The CDR3 DNA reads as TGTGCCAGCATAGGAGGGTACAATGAGCAGTTCTTC. The encoded protein is CASIGGYNEQFF. The V call is TRBV12-3 or TRBV12-4, the J call TRBJ2-1; D may be TRBD2 (6 bases). V was clipped by 7 bases and J by 4 bases, with 8 bases between them. The CDR3 has 12 residues.

The CDR3 region is CAITEDRDGELFF. The CDR3 coding sequence is TGTGCCATCACCGAGGACAGGGACGGGGAGCTGTTTTTT. This chain joins TRBV10-3 and TRBJ2-2, with 8 bases lining up with TRBD1. Germline loops: CDR1 ENHRY, CDR2 SYGVKD. The CDR3 contains 13 residues. The ends lost 7 bases at V and 7 bases at J; junction bases unmatched: 5.

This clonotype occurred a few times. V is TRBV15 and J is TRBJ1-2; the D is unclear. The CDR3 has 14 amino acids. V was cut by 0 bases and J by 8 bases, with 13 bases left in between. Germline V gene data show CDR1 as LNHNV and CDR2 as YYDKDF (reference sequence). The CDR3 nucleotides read TGTGCCACCAGCAGAGAGAGATTCCGTGGAGGCTACACCTTC. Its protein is CATSRERFRGGYTF.

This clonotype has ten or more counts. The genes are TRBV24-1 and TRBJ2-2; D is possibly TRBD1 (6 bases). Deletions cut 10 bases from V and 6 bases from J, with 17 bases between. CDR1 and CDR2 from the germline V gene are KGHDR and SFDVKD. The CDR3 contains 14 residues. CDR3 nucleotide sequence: TGTGCCACTCAGACAGGAGAACATTCCGGGGAGCTGTTTTTT. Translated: CATQTGEHSGELFF.

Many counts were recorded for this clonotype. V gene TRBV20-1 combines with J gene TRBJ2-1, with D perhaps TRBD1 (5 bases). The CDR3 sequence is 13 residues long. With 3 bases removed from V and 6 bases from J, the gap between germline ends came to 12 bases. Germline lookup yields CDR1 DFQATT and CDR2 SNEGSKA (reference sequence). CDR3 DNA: TGCAGTGCTAGGCTCCGACAGTCCAATGAGCAGTTCTTC. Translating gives CSARLRQSNEQFF.

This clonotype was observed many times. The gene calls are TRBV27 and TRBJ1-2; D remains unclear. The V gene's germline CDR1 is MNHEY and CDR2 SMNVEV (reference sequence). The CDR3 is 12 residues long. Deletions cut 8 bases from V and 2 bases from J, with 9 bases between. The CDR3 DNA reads TGTGCCAGCCGACATGGAAACTATGGCTACACCTTC. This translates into CASRHGNYGYTF.

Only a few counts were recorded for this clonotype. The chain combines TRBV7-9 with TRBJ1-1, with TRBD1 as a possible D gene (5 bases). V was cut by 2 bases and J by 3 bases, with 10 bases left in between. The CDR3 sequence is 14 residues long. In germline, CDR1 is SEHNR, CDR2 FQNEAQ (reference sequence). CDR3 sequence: CASSLRGNDTEAFF. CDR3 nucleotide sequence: TGTGCCAGCAGCTTACGGGGGAACGACACTGAAGCTTTCTTT.

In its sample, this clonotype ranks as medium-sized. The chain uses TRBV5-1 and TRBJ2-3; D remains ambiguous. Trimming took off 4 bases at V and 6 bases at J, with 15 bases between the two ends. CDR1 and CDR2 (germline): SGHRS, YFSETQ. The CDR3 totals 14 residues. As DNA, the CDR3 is TGCGCCAGCAGCCCCAATGTGTTCGCGGATACGCAGTATTTT. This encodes CASSPNVFADTQYF.